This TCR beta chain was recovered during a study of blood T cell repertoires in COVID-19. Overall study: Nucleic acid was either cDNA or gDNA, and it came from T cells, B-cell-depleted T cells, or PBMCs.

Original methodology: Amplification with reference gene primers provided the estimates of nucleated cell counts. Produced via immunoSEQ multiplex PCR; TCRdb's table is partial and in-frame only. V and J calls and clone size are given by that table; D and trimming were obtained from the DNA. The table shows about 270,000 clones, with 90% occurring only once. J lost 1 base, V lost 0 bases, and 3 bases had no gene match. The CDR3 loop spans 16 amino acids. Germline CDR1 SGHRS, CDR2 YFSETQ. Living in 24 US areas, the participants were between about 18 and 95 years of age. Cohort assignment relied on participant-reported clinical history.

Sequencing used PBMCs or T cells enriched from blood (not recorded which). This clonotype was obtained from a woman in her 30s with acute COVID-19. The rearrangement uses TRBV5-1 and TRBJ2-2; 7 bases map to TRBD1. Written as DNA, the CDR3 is TGCGCCAGCAGCTTGGTGGGGACAGTGAACACCGGGGAGCTGTTTTTT. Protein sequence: CASSLVGTVNTGELFF. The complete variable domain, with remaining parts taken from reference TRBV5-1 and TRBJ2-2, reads KAGVTQTPRYLIKTRGQQVTLSCSPISGHRSVSWYQQTPGQGLQFLFEYFSETQRNKGNFPGRFSGRQFSNSRSEMNVSTLELGDSALYLCASSLVGTVNTGELFFGEGSRLTVL.